This T cell receptor (beta chain) derives from a study of blood T cell repertoires in COVID-19 (dated by TCRdb to about 2020). Concerning the study at large: Samples covering the acute and convalescent phases of COVID-19 were provided by collaborators in the United States, Italy and Spain. Samples were obtained from the ongoing ImmuneRACE study (first 160 participants) and from 1,000 to 1,500 subjects provided by 6 global collaborators. Nearly every sample came with metadata listing a de-identified subject ID, COVID-19 status, age in years and sex. Subjects who had been exposed to COVID-19, were actively infected with it, or had recovered from it provided the deeply sampled blood TCRbeta repertoires that made up the dataset. Where HLA class I and class II types were available, the types were taken from metadata supplied by the sample provider, not from assay-based typing. The repertoires were made available in a free public database intended to serve as a resource for research on the immune response to SARS-CoV-2. The prospective study material was composed of cDNA or gDNA derived from T cells, B-cell-depleted T cells, or PBMCs. The paper as a whole reports these results and caveats: How much clinical and demographic metadata was included differed by source and by participant, and the metadata was provided uncurated.

Cut back by 2 bases and 7 bases, the V and J ends lie 14 bases apart. From cysteine to phenylalanine, the CDR3 is 15 amino acids long. The only DNA kept is the CDR3, 45 bases in frame from the first base. Reading the germline V gene gives CDR1 MDHEN and CDR2 SYDVKM. The immunoSEQ Assay, a bias-controlled multiplex PCR, was used to amplify TCRbeta CDR3 regions from genomic DNA. From the authors' description of their analysis: The number of nucleated cells in each sample was estimated by amplification of reference gene primers within the assay. Sequence reads were collapsed and filtered to measure the absolute abundance of every unique TCRbeta CDR3 rearrangement. Productive Simpson clonality was computed per sample as the square root of Simpson's diversity index over productive rearrangements. The table comes from immuneACCESS by way of TCRdb, which keeps in-frame sequences with V and J called. Part of the clones is missing from these tables; in studies checked, under half for an unresolved V gene and the rest for unknown reasons. V and J calls plus clone size are reproduced from that table; the DNA served to infer D and trimming. For this sample the table gives fewer than 120,000 clones, of which 88% were detected only once. The ten biggest clones cover 3% to 3.5% of the sample.

Whole blood was collected in K2EDTA tubes by collaborating institutions according to the institutions' own protocols. For TCRbeta analysis, collaborators shipped samples as frozen whole blood, isolated PBMCs, or DNA extracted from either of those sample types. Turning to this clone: There is no known antigen for this receptor. No base qualities exist here, and no much larger clone lies one base off it.

The sequencing input was peripheral blood. This receptor was obtained from a woman aged 50 to 60 with acute or convalescent COVID-19. The chain couples TRBV28 to TRBJ1-4; a tentative D call is TRBD1 (5 bases match). The CDR3 in this case is CASSLPTGVGEKLFF. The base sequence is TGTGCCAGCAGTTTACCCACAGGAGTAGGTGAAAAACTGTTTTTT.